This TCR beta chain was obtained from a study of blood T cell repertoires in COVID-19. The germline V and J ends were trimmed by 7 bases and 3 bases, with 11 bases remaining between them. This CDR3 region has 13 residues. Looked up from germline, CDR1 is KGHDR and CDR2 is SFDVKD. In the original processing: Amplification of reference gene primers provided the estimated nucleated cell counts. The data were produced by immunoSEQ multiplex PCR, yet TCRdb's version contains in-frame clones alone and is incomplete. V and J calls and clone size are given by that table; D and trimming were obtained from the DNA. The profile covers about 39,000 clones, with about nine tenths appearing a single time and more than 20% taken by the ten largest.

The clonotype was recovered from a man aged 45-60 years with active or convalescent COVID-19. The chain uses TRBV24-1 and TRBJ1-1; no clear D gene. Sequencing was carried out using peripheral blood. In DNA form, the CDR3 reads TGTGCCACCAGGGAAAAGAGGTACACTGAAGCTTTCTTT. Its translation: CATREKRYTEAFF.